Given below is one TCR beta chain in context. The data were obtained in a study of blood T cell repertoires in COVID-19. Study-wide context: Nucleic acid was either cDNA or gDNA, and it came from T cells, B-cell-depleted T cells, or PBMCs.

CDR1 LNHDA and CDR2 SQIVND come from the germline V gene (reference sequence). V was cut by 5 bases and J by 4 bases, with 5 bases left in between. The CDR3 has 11 amino acids. Sequencing used immunoSEQ multiplex PCR; TCRdb keeps in-frame clones, though not all of them. The data hold approximately 140,000 clones, with roughly 87% observed a single time. This TCR was recovered from a woman aged 40 to 50 who had been exposed to COVID-19. The sample comprised PBMCs or T cells enriched from blood (not recorded which). The V and J genes are TRBV19 and TRBJ2-5; D not resolved. For the CDR3, the DNA is TGTGCCAGTAGTGCGGCAGAGACCCAGTACTTC. This translates into CASSAAETQYF.